This paragraph covers one T cell receptor (beta chain) sequence. This entry is derived from a study of blood T cells in healthy people across ages. Primers used in a second PCR of about 7 to 12 cycles were a sample-barcoded 5' primer and a J-beta primer mix. TCRdb re-called the 5' RACE reads with MiXCR, one entry per CDR3 protein. Among 550,000 to 700,000 distinct CDR3 sequences listed, about 25% were seen once. This clonotype was obtained from a woman in her 70s in good health. Sequencing was performed on blood.

The CDR3 sequence is CASIPNPSTDTQYF. The CDR3 bases are TGTGCCAGCATCCCCAACCCGAGCACAGATACGCAGTATTTT. The chain links TRBV2 to TRBJ2-3; no definite D call. The V gene lost 7 bases and the J gene lost 0 bases, with 11 bases spanning the gap. Germline CDR1 and CDR2: SNHLY and FYNNEI. This CDR3 is built from 14 residues.